This T cell receptor (beta chain) was retrieved from a study of Ad26.COV2.S vaccination and SARS-CoV-2 variants. Looking at the study overall: Recipients of Ad26.COV2.S got it intramuscularly, once or twice 56 days apart.

The V and J ends lost 4 bases and 2 bases respectively, with 13 bases between them. Germline lookup yields CDR1 SQVTM and CDR2 ANQGSEA. There are 14 residues in the CDR3. This clone was picked up one time. What it binds is not known. Profiling relied on immunoSEQ multiplex PCR, and the TCRdb table lists in-frame clones only, not all of them. This sample has fewer than 800,000 clones, with approximately 88% found just once. Study-level points and caveats: Post-vaccination breadth of spike-specific CD8+ and CD4+ T cell responses was reportedly substantial. Comparable non-spike TCR breadth was observed in vaccine and placebo recipients.

The treatment here: over 15 received Ad26.COV2.S at low or high dose, single or two shots; several received placebo; per-sample allocation not given. After the first vaccine or placebo injection, samples were drawn on day 63. Whoever gave the sample was an adult aged 18-55 years in Boston. Sequences were derived from peripheral blood, sampled in a trial of Ad26.COV2.S vaccine versus placebo. The receptor was derived from a person aged 18-60 years who received the Ad26.COV2.S COVID-19 vaccine or a placebo. J is TRBJ2-3 and V is TRBV29-1; a possible D gene is TRBD2 (6 bases). The DNA for the CDR3 is TGCAGCGTTGGGGGTCCTAGCGTCACAGATACGCAGTATTTT. This translates into CSVGGPSVTDTQYF.